This T cell receptor (beta chain) was documented in a study of blood T cell repertoires in COVID-19. Across the study: PBMCs, B-cell-depleted T cells, or T cells provided the cDNA or gDNA that made up the material.

The length of the CDR3 is 12 residues. CDR1 and CDR2 from the germline V gene are LGHDT and YNNKEL (reference sequence). Trimming took off 4 bases at V and 8 bases at J, with 8 bases between the two ends. In the source study's methods: Amplification of reference gene primers was used by the study to estimate nucleated cell counts. Some clones are missing from TCRdb's copy, which holds only in-frame ones; the method was immunoSEQ multiplex PCR. V and J calls and clone size are given by that table; D and trimming were obtained from the DNA. The sample includes roughly 230,000 clones, about 83% seen only once; the top ten take just under 7.5%.

Sequencing used peripheral blood. V gene TRBV3-1 (or the pseudogene TRBV3-2) combines with J gene TRBJ2-2; D is ambiguous. This clonotype originated in a woman aged 45-59 years with acute or convalescent COVID-19. CDR3 loop: CASSPTGGELFF. The CDR3 bases are TGTGCCAGCAGCCCGACCGGGGGGGAGCTGTTTTTT.